Each of the 4 T cell receptor beta chains below was sequenced from the same sample in a study of shared clonotypes between healthy human individuals. Assay: immunoSEQ multiplex PCR; the TCRdb copy retains only in-frame clones and omits some. The sample consists of 2.3 million or so clones, approximately 93% of them appearing once. Sequences were obtained from naive CD4+ T cells from PBMCs. This sample's subset: CD45RA+ positively selected. These receptors all come from a man between 18 and 35 years old in good health. Some clones in this sample may be carry-over from other donors' samples.

The chain links TRBV28 to TRBJ2-4; D not resolved. The V end lost 5 bases, the J end lost 0 bases, and 11 bases lay between the germline ends. There are 15 residues in the CDR3. Germline loops: CDR1 MDHEN, CDR2 SYDVKM. The CDR3 DNA reads TGTGCCAGCAGTCCCCGAGTTGAAGCCAAAAACATTCAGTACTTC. It specifies CASSPRVEAKNIQYF. Full variable domain (remainder filled in from reference TRBV28 and TRBJ2-4): DVKVTQSSRYLVKRTGEKVFLECVQDMDHENMFWYRQDPGLGLRLIYFSYDVKMKEKGDIPEGYSVSREKKERFSLILESASTNQTSMYLCASSPRVEAKNIQYFGAGTRLSVL.

The chain combines TRBV2 with TRBJ1-2, with 8 bases identical to TRBD1. Germline CDR1 SNHLY, CDR2 FYNNEI. With 5 bases clipped from V and 2 bases from J, the junction kept 7 bases outside the gene matches. The CDR3 contains 15 residues. CDR3: CASSKDRGHNYGYTF. For the CDR3, the DNA is TGTGCCAGCAGTAAAGACAGGGGACACAACTATGGCTACACCTTC.

CDR3: CASMTSGVQETQYF. The CDR3 DNA follows: TGTGCCAGCATGACCAGCGGGGTCCAAGAGACCCAGTACTTC. The chain employs TRBV9 and TRBJ2-5; 7 positions agree with TRBD2. Trimming cost V 6 bases and J 1 base; bases outside gene matches: 6. The CDR3 loop spans 14 amino acids. CDR1 and CDR2 (germline): SGDLS, YYNGEE.

The V call is TRBV30, the J call TRBJ1-3, with TRBD1 matching 8 bases. The CDR3 covers 17 residues. V trimming: 3 bases; J trimming: 0 bases; junction bases outside the gene matches: 10. In germline, CDR1 is GTSNPN, CDR2 SVGIG (reference sequence). CDR3 in amino acids: CAWSRPGQASSGNTIYF. CDR3 in DNA: TGTGCCTGGAGCCGCCCGGGACAGGCTAGCTCTGGAAACACCATATATTTT. Full variable domain (remainder filled in from reference TRBV30 and TRBJ1-3): SQTIHQWPATLVQPVGSPLSLECTVEGTSNPNLYWYRQAAGRGLQLLFYSVGIGQISSEVPQNLSASRPQDRQFILSSKKLLLSDSGFYLCAWSRPGQASSGNTIYFGEGSWLTVV.